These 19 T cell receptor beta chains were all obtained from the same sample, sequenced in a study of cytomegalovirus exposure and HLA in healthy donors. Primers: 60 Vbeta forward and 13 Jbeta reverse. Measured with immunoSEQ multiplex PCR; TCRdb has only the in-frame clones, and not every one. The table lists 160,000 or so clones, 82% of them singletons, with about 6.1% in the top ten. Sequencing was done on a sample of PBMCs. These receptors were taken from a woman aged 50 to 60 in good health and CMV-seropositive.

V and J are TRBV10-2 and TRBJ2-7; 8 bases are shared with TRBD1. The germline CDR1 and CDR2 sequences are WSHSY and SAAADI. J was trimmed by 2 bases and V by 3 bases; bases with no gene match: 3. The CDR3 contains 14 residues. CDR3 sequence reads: CASSEQGGTYEQYF. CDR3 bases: TGCGCCAGCAGTGAACAGGGGGGTACCTACGAGCAGTACTTC.

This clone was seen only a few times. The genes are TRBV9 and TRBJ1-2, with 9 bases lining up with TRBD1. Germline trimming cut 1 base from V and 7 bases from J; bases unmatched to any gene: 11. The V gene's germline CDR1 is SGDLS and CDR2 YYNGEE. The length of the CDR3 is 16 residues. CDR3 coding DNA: TGTGCCAGCAGCGTACCACGGACAGGGGAGGTGGGTGGCTACACCTTC. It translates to CASSVPRTGEVGGYTF.

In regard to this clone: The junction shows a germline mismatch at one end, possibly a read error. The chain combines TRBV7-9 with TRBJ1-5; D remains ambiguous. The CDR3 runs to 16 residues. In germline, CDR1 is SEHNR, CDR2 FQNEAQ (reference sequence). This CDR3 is CSSSFYSLSSNQPQHF. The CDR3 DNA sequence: TGTTCCAGCAGCTTTTACAGTCTCTCTAGCAATCAGCCCCAGCATTTT.

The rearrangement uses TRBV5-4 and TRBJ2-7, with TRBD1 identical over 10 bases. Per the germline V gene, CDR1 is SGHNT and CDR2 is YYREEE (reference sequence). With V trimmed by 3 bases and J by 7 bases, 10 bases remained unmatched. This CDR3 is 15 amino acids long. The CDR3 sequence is CASSSTGGAMGEQYF. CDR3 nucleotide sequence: TGTGCCAGCAGCTCGACAGGGGGCGCGATGGGGGAGCAGTACTTC.

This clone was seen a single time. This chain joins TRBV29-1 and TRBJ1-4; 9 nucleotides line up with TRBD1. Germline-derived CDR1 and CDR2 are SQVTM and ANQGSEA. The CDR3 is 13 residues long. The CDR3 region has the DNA TGCAGTTACCAGCGGGACAGGGCTGAAAAACTGTTTTTT. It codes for CSYQRDRAEKLFF.

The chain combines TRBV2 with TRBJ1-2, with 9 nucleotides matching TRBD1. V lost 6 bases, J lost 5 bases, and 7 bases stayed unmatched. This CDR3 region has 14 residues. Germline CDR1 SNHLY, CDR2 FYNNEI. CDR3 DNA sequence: TGTGCCAGCAGCCAACAGGGGGCAGAGTATGGCTACACCTTC. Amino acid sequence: CASSQQGAEYGYTF.

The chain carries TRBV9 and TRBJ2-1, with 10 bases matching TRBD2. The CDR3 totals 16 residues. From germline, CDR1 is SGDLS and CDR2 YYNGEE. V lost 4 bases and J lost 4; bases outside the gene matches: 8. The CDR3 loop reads CASSPPGLAPYNEQFF. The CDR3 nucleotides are TGTGCCAGCAGCCCCCCGGGACTAGCGCCGTACAATGAGCAGTTCTTC.

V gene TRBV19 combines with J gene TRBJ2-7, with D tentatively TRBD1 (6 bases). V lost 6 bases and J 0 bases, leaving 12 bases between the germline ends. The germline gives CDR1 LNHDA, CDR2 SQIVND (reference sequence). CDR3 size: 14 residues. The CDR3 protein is CASSPGTSSYEQYF. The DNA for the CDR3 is TGTGCCAGTAGCCCGGGGACAAGCTCCTACGAGCAGTACTTC.

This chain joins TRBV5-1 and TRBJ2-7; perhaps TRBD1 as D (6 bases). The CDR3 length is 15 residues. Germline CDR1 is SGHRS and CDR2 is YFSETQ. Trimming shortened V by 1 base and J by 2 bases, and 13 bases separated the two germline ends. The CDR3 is CASSLMPGAPYEQYF. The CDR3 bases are TGCGCCAGCAGCTTGATGCCAGGGGCCCCCTACGAGCAGTACTTC.

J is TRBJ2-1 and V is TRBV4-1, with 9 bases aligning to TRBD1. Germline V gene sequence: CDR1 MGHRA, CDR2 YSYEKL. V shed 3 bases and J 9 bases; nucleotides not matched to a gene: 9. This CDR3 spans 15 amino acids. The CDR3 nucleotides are TGCGCCAGCAGCCAGCCGGGACAGGGTATCGCTGAGCAGTTCTTC. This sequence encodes CASSQPGQGIAEQFF.

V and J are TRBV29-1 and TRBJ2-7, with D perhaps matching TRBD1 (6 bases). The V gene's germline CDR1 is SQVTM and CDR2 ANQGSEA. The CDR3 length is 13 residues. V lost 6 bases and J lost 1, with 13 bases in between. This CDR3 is CSVSPDRSYEQYF. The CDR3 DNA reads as TGCAGCGTCTCCCCGGACAGATCCTACGAGCAGTACTTC.

Here the CDR3 reads CASSLSRGRGEKLFF. CDR3 DNA sequence: TGCGCCAGCAGCCTTAGCAGGGGGCGAGGTGAAAAACTGTTTTTT. The rearrangement joins TRBV4-3 to TRBJ1-4; 8 bases are a match to TRBD1. The trim removed 4 bases at V and 7 bases at J, leaving 8 bases unmatched. CDR3 length equals 15 residues. Looked up from germline, CDR1 is LGHNA and CDR2 is YSLEER.

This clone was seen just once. CDR3 in amino acids: CASSPRRPGASYEQYF. CDR3 nucleotide sequence: TGTGCCAGCAGTCCCCGTCGACCAGGTGCCTCCTACGAGCAGTACTTC. This rearrangement joins TRBV27 to TRBJ2-7; D call uncertain. Germline V gene sequence: CDR1 MNHEY, CDR2 SMNVEV (reference sequence). The CDR3 has 16 amino acids. Between the trimmed V and J ends, which lost 5 bases and 0 bases, there was a span of 17 bases.

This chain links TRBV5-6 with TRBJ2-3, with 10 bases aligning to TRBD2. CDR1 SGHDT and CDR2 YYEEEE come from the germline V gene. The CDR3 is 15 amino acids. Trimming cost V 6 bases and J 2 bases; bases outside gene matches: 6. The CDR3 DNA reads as TGTGCCAGCAACCTAGCGGGGGTACCCACAGATACGCAGTATTTT. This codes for CASNLAGVPTDTQYF.

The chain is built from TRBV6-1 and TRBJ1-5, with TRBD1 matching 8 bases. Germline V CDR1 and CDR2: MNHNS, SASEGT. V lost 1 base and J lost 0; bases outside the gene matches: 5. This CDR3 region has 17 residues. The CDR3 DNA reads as TGTGCCAGCAGTGAAGGGACAGGGATTTTTAGCAATCAGCCCCAGCATTTT. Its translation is CASSEGTGIFSNQPQHF.

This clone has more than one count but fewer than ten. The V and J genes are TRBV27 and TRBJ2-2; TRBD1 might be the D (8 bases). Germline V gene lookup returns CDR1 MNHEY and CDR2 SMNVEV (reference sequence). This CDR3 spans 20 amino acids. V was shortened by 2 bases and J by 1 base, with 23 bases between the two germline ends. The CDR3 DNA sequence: TGTGCCAGCAGTTTAAGGGGGGGGACAGGTGGTTACGGGAACACCGGGGAGCTGTTTTTT. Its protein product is CASSLRGGTGGYGNTGELFF.

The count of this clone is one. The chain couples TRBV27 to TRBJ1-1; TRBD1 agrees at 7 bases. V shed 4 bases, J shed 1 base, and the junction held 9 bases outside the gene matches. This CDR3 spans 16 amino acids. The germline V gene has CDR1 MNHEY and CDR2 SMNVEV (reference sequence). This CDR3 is CASSSRGWGQNTEAFF. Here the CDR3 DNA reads TGTGCCAGCAGTTCCAGGGGGTGGGGGCAGAACACTGAAGCTTTCTTT.

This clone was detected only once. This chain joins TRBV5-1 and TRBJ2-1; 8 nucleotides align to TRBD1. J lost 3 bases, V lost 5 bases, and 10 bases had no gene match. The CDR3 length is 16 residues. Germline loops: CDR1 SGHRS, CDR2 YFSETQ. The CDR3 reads CASSPGTGGLYNEQFF. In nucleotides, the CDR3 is TGCGCCAGCAGTCCCGGGACAGGTGGCCTCTACAATGAGCAGTTCTTC.

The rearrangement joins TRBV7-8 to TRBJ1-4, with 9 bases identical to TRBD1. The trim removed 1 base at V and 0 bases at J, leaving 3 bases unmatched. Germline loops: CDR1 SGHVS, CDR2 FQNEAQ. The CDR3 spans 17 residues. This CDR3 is CASSLGQGGSTNEKLFF. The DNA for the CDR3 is TGTGCCAGCAGCTTAGGACAGGGGGGTTCAACTAATGAAAAACTGTTTTTT.